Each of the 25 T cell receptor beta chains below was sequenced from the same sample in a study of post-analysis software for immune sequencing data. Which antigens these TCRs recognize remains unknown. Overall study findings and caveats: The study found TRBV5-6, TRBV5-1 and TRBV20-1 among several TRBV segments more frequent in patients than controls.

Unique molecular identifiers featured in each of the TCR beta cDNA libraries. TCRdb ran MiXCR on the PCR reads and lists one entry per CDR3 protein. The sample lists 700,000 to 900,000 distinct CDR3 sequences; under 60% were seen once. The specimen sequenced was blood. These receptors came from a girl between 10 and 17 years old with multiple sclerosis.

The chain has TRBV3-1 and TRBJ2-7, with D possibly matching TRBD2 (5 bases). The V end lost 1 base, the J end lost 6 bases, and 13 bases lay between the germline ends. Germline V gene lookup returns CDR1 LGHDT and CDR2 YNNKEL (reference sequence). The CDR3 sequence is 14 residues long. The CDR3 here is CASSQAGFDTEQYF. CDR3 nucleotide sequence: TGTGCCAGCAGCCAAGCGGGGTTCGACACCGAGCAGTACTTC.

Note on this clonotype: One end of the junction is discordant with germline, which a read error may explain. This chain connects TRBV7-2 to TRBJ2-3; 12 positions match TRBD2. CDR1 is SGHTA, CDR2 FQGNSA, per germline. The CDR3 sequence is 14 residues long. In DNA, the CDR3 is TGTGCCTGCAGCTGGGGACTAGCGGGAGATACGCAGTATTTT. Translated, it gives CACSWGLAGDTQYF.

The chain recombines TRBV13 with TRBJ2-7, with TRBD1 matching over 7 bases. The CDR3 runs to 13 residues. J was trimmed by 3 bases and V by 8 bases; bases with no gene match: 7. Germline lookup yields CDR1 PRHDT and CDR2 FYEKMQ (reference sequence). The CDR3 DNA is TGTGCCAGCCGAAACCGGGACAGCTACGAGCAGTACTTC. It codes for CASRNRDSYEQYF.

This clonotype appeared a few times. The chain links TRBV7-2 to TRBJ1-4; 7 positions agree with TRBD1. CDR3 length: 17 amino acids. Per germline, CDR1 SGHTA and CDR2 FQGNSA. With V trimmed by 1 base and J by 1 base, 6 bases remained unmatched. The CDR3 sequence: CASSLGGTAETNEKLFF. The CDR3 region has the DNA TGTGCCAGCAGCTTAGGAGGGACAGCGGAAACTAATGAAAAACTGTTTTTT.

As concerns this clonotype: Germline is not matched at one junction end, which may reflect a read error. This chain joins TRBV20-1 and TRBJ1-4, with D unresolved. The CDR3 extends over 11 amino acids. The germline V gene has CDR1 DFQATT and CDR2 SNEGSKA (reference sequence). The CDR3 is CSATGTEKRFF. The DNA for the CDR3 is TGCAGTGCTACCGGCACTGAAAAACGGTTTTTT.

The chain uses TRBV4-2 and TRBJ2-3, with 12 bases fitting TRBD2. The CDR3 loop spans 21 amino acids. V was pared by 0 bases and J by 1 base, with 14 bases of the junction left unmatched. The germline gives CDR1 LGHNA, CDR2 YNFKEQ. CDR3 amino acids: CASSQDPPLAGGPLGTDTQYF. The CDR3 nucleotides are TGTGCCAGCAGCCAAGACCCTCCACTAGCGGGAGGACCTCTCGGCACAGATACGCAGTATTTT.

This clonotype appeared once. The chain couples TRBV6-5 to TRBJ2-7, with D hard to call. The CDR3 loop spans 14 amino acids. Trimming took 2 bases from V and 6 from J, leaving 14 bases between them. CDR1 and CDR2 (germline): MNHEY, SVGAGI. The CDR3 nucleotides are TGTGCCAGCAGTTACCGGCACCAGGTCAGCGAGCAGTACTTC. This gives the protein CASSYRHQVSEQYF.

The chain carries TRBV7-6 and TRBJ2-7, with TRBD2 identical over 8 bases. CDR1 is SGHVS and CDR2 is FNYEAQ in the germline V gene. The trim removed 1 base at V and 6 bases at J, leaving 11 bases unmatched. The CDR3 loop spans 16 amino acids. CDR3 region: CASSLGTSSLGGEQYF. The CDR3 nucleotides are TGTGCCAGCAGCTTAGGGACTAGCTCCCTTGGGGGCGAGCAGTACTTC.

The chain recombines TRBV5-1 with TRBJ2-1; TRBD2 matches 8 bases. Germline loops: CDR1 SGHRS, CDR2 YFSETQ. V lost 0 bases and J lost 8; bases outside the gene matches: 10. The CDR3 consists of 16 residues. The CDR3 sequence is CASSLAVGLAGHEQFF. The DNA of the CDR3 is TGCGCCAGCAGCTTGGCCGTTGGACTAGCTGGCCATGAGCAGTTCTTC. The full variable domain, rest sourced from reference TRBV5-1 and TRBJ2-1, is KAGVTQTPRYLIKTRGQQVTLSCSPISGHRSVSWYQQTPGQGLQFLFEYFSETQRNKGNFPGRFSGRQFSNSRSEMNVSTLELGDSALYLCASSLAVGLAGHEQFFGPGTRLTVL.

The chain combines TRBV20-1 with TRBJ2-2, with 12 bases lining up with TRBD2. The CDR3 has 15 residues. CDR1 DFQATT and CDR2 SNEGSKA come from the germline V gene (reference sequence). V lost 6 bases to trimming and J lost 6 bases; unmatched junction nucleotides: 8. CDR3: CSASLLAGGPGELFF. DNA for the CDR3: TGCAGTGCCAGCTTACTAGCGGGAGGCCCCGGGGAGCTGTTTTTT.

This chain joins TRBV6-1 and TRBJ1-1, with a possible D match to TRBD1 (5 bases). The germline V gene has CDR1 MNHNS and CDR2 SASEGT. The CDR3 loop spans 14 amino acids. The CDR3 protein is CAGGGRNLNTEAFF. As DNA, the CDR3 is TGTGCTGGGGGGGGGAGGAACTTGAACACTGAAGCTTTCTTT.

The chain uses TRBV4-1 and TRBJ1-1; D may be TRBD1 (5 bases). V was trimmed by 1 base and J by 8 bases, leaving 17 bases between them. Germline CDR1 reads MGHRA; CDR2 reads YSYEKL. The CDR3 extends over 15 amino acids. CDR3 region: CASSQAGSRTTEAFF. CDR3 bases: TGCGCCAGCAGCCAAGCAGGGTCAAGGACCACCGAAGCTTTCTTT.

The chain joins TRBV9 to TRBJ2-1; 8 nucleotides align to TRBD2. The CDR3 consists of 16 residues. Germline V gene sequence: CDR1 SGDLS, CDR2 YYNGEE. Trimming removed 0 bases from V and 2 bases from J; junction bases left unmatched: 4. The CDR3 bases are TGTGCCAGCAGCGTAGCCGGCGGGAGGACCTACAATGAGCAGTTCTTC. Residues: CASSVAGGRTYNEQFF.

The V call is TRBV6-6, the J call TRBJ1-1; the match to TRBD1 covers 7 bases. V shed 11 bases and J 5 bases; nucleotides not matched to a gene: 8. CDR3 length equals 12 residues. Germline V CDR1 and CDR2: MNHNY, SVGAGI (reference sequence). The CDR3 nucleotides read TGTGCCGGCGTGACACAGGGGACTGAAGCTTTCTTT. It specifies CAGVTQGTEAFF.

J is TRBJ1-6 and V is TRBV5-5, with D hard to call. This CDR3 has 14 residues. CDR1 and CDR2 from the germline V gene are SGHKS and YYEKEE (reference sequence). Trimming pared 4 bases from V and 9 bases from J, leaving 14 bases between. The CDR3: CASSPTWGPSPLHF. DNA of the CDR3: TGTGCCAGCAGCCCAACTTGGGGTCCTTCACCCCTCCACTTT.

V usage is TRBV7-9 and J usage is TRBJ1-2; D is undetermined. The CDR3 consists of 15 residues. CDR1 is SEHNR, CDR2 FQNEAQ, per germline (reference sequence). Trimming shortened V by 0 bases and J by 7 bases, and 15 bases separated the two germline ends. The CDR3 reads CASSLAPGGSAGYTF. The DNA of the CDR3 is TGTGCCAGCAGCTTAGCGCCGGGAGGATCTGCTGGCTACACCTTC.

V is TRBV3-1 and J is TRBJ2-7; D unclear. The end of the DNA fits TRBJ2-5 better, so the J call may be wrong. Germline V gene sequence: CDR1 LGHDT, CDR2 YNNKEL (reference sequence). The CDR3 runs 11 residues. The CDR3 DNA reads TGTGCCAGCAGCCATGCAGAGACCCAGTACTTC. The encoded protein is CASSHAETQYF.

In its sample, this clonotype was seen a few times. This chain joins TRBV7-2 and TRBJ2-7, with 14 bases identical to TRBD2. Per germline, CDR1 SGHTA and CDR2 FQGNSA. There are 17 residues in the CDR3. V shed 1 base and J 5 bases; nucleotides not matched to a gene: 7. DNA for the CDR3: TGTGCCAGCAGCTTAGAAACCGGGACTAGCGGGAGAAACGAGCAGTACTTC. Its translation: CASSLETGTSGRNEQYF.

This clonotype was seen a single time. DNA of the CDR3: TGTGCCAGCAGGGCTAGCGGGAGTTTAGGTGAGCAGTTCTTC. Protein: CASRASGSLGEQFF. This chain connects TRBV27 to TRBJ2-1; 10 nucleotides match TRBD2. V lost 6 bases, J lost 9 bases, and 8 bases stayed unmatched. The CDR3 runs 14 residues. The germline CDR1 and CDR2 sequences are MNHEY and SMNVEV (reference sequence).

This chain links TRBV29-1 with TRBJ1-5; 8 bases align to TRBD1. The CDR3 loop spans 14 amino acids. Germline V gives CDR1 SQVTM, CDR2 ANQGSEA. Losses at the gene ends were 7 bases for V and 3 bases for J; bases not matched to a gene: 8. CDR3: CSASTGAYNQPQHF. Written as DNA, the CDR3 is TGCAGCGCTTCGACAGGGGCCTACAATCAGCCCCAGCATTTT.

The CDR3 nucleotides read TGTGCCAGCAGCCATTCAGGGGAGGAGGGGGGGCGCCCCTACGAGCAGTACTTC. Its protein is CASSHSGEEGGRPYEQYF. The genes are TRBV7-8 and TRBJ2-7, with D possibly matching TRBD2 (7 bases). The V and J ends lost 5 bases and 2 bases respectively, with 25 bases between them. Germline CDR1 is SGHVS and CDR2 is FQNEAQ. This CDR3 region has 18 residues.

Here the CDR3 reads CASSQSLAPYNEQFF. The CDR3 region has the DNA TGTGCCAGCAGTCAGTCACTAGCGCCATACAATGAGCAGTTCTTC. The chain has TRBV12-3 or TRBV12-4 and TRBJ2-1, with TRBD2 identical over 7 bases. V dropped 5 bases and J dropped 4; count of bases not matched to a gene: 8. The CDR3 has 15 residues.

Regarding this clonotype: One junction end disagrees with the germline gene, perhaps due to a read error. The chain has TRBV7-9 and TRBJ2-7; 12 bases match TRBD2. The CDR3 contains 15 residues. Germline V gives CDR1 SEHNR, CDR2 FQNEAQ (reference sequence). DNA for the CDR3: TGTGCCAGCAGCCCCCCGACTAGCGGGAGATACGGGCAGTACTTC. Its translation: CASSPPTSGRYGQYF.

CDR3 residues: CSVPDGSGGGYTF. For the CDR3, the DNA is TGCAGCGTCCCGGATGGGTCAGGCGGTGGCTACACCTTC. This chain connects TRBV29-1 to TRBJ1-2; D not certain. Trimming removed 6 bases from V and 7 bases from J, with 18 bases in between. This CDR3 comprises 13 residues. Germline-derived CDR1 and CDR2 are SQVTM and ANQGSEA.

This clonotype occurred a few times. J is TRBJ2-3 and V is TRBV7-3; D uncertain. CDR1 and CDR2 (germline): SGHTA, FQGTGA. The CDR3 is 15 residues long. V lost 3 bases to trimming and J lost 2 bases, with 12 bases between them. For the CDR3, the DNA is TGTGCCAGCAGCTTCGGTGGCGGATCCACAGATACGCAGTATTTT. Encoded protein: CASSFGGGSTDTQYF.